Sequencing of this TCR beta chain was carried out in a study of shared clonotypes between healthy human individuals. Germline CDR1 SNHLY, CDR2 FYNNEI. This CDR3 is built from 16 residues. Germline trimming cut 4 bases from V and 6 bases from J; bases unmatched to any gene: 11. The method was immunoSEQ multiplex PCR; TCRdb's version includes in-frame clones alone and lacks a portion of them. The data hold about 960,000 clones, with more than 75% observed a single time. V gene TRBV2 combines with J gene TRBJ2-3; 9 bases map to TRBD1. Sequenced sample: memory CD4+ T cells sorted from blood. Subset given: CD45RA-negative fraction. The sequence was obtained from a man between 18 and 35 years old in good health. This CDR3 is CASSAGTGSSMDTQYF. CDR3 coding DNA: TGTGCCAGCAGTGCCGGGACAGGGAGTAGTATGGATACGCAGTATTTT. Combining the CDR3 with reference TRBV2 and TRBJ2-3 gives the whole variable domain EPEVTQTPSHQVTQMGQEVILRCVPISNHLYFYWYRQILGQKVEFLVSFYNNEISEKSEIFDDQFSVERPDGSNFTLKIRSTKLEDSAMYFCASSAGTGSSMDTQYFGPGTRLTVL.